The source of this T cell receptor beta chain is a study of T cell changes during pregnancy in multiple sclerosis. Measured with immunoSEQ multiplex PCR; TCRdb has only the in-frame clones, and not every one. The sample consists of about 39,000 clones, about 85% of them appearing once. The sequences come from CD4+ T cells from peripheral blood mononuclear cells, collected before pregnancy. The sequence derives from a female donor with multiple sclerosis, enrolled in a pregnancy study.

This CDR3 reads CASSLASRTGAVGELFF. The CDR3 DNA reads TGTGCCAGCAGCTTAGCGTCTCGGACAGGGGCTGTCGGGGAGCTGTTTTTT. The chain is built from TRBV7-6 and TRBJ2-2, with TRBD1 identical over 9 bases. V gave up 0 bases and J gave up 7 bases; unmatched junction bases: 9. This CDR3 region has 17 residues. Germline CDR1 reads SGHVS; CDR2 reads FNYEAQ.